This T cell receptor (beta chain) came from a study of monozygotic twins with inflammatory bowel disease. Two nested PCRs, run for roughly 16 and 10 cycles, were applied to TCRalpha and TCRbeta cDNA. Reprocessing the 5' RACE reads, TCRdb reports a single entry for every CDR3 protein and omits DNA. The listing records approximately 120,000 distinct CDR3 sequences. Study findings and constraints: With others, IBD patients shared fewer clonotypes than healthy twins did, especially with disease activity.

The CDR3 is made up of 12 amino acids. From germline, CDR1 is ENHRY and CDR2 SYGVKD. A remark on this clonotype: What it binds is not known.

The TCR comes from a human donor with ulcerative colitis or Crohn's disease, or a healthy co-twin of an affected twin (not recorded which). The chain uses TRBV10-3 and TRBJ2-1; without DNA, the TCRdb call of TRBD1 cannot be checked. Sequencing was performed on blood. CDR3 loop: CAISEQGNEQFF.